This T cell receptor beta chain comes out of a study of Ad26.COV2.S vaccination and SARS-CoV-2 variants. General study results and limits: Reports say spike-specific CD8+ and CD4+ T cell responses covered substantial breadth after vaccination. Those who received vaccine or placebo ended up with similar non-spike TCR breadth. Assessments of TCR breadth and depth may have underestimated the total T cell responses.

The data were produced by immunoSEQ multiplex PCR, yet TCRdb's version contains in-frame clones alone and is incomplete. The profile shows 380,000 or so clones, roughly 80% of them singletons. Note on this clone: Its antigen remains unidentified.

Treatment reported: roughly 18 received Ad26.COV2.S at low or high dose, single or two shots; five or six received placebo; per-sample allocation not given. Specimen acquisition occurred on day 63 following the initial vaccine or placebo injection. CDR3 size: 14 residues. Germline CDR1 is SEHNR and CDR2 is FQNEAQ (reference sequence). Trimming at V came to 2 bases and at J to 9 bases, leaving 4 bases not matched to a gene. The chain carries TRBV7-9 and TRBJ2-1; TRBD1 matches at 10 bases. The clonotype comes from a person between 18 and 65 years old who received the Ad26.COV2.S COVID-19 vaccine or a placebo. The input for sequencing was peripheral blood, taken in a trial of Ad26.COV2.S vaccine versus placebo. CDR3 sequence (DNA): TGTGCCAGCAGCTTATTGACAGGGGGCCTTGAGCAGTTCTTC. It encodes CASSLLTGGLEQFF.